A selection of T cell receptor beta chains follows, all from one sample in a study of blood T cell repertoires in COVID-19. Sequenced by immunoSEQ multiplex PCR; TCRdb stores in-frame clones only, minus some. The table lists about 68,000 clones, nearly 80% of them singletons. The sequenced material came from peripheral blood. All receptors derive from a human donor in a cohort sampled during active COVID-19. CDR3s include the opening cysteine and the closing phenylalanine or tryptophan. The order of the fields is clone size, V gene, D gene, J gene, CDR3 protein, CDR3 DNA. The D gene is left open where the match is weak. Clone size, where shown, is once, few, many, or a class for clones that have expanded.

size: .
V: TRBV7-3
D: TRBD1
J: TRBJ2-6
CDR3: CASSSGGSGANVLTF
DNA: TGTGCCAGCAGCTCAGGGGGCAGTGGGGCCAACGTCCTGACTTTC

size: .
V: TRBV6-2/TRBV6-3
D: TRBD1
J: TRBJ2-4
CDR3: CASSVRGPESKNIQYF
DNA: TGTGCCAGCAGTGTCAGGGGGCCCGAGTCCAAAAACATTCAGTACTTC

size: .
V: TRBV2
D: .
J: TRBJ1-5
CDR3: CATKGQADQPQHF
DNA: TGTGCCACAAAGGGGCAGGCCGATCAGCCCCAGCATTTT

size: .
V: TRBV5-1
D: TRBD2
J: TRBJ2-7
CDR3: CASSWPMTSGRSSYEQYF
DNA: TGCGCCAGCAGCTGGCCAATGACTAGCGGCCGTAGCTCCTACGAGCAGTACTTC

size: .
V: TRBV4-2
D: .
J: TRBJ1-2
CDR3: CASSQDITVHGYTF
DNA: TGTGCCAGCAGCCAAGATATTACGGTTCACGGCTACACCTTC

size: .
V: TRBV5-1
D: .
J: TRBJ1-2
CDR3: CASSLDGSRGYTF
DNA: TGCGCCAGCAGCTTGGATGGGAGCCGGGGCTACACCTTC

size: .
V: TRBV9
D: TRBD1
J: TRBJ2-7
CDR3: CASSSPVTGYSTNEQYF
DNA: TGTGCCAGCAGCTCCCCCGTGACAGGGTATTCCACCAACGAGCAGTACTTC

size: once
V: TRBV24-1
D: TRBD1
J: TRBJ2-2
CDR3: CATSDDGQGNGELFF
DNA: TGTGCCACCAGTGATGACGGACAGGGGAACGGGGAGCTGTTTTTT

size: few
V: TRBV7-9
D: TRBD1
J: TRBJ1-1
CDR3: CASSSLTGRNTEAFF
DNA: TGTGCCAGCAGCTCTTTGACAGGGAGGAACACTGAAGCTTTCTTT

size: few
V: TRBV28
D: .
J: TRBJ1-4
CDR3: CASSPPGGLANEKLFF
DNA: TGTGCCAGCAGTCCCCCGGGAGGTTTAGCTAATGAAAAACTGTTTTTT

size: .
V: TRBV4-3
D: TRBD1
J: TRBJ1-2
CDR3: CASSQDRQGLYGYTF
DNA: TGCGCCAGCAGCCAAGATAGACAGGGCCTCTATGGCTACACCTTC

size: .
V: TRBV19
D: TRBD1
J: TRBJ1-1
CDR3: CASSTRTGKAFF
DNA: TGTGCCAGTAGTACCCGGACAGGGAAAGCTTTCTTT

size: .
V: TRBV30
D: .
J: TRBJ2-7
CDR3: CAWSPGSDYEQYF
DNA: TGTGCCTGGTCCCCGGGGAGCGACTACGAGCAGTACTTC

size: .
V: TRBV18
D: .
J: TRBJ2-5
CDR3: CASSPRGGLLARDETQYF
DNA: TGTGCCAGCTCGCCGAGGGGGGGCCTACTAGCGAGAGATGAGACCCAGTACTTC

size: .
V: TRBV4-1
D: .
J: TRBJ1-3
CDR3: CASSQAPGNTIYF
DNA: TGCGCCAGCAGCCAAGCCCCGGGGAACACCATATATTTT

size: .
V: TRBV19
D: TRBD1
J: TRBJ1-5
CDR3: CASTPRSIGGYSNQPQHF
DNA: TGTGCCAGTACTCCCCGGTCGATAGGGGGCTATAGCAATCAGCCCCAGCATTTT

size: .
V: TRBV4-1
D: TRBD2
J: TRBJ2-5
CDR3: CASSQDDPGLAGGLGTQYF
DNA: TGCGCCAGCAGCCAAGATGATCCGGGACTAGCGGGAGGGCTTGGGACCCAGTACTTC

size: few
V: TRBV18
D: TRBD1
J: TRBJ1-6
CDR3: CASSPSGQMGGPLHF
DNA: TGTGCCAGCTCACCTTCGGGACAGATGGGGGGACCCCTCCACTTT

size: .
V: TRBV2
D: TRBD2
J: TRBJ2-1
CDR3: CASNRASGYNEQFF
DNA: TGTGCCAGCAATCGGGCTAGCGGTTACAATGAGCAGTTCTTC

size: .
V: TRBV7-3
D: TRBD1
J: TRBJ1-6
CDR3: CASSIDRGSSPLHF
DNA: TGTGCCAGCAGCATCGACAGGGGGAGTTCACCCCTCCACTTT

size: .
V: TRBV7-5
D: .
J: TRBJ1-5
CDR3: CARSQDRVANQPQHF
DNA: TGTGCCAGAAGCCAGGACAGGGTCGCCAATCAGCCCCAGCATTTT

size: .
V: TRBV4-3
D: .
J: TRBJ2-7
CDR3: CASSQDGGSYEQYF
DNA: TGCGCCAGCAGCCAAGATGGAGGATCCTACGAGCAGTACTTC

size: .
V: TRBV6-5
D: .
J: TRBJ1-4
CDR3: CASSRTATNEKLFF
DNA: TGTGCCAGCAGTCGGACAGCAACTAATGAAAAACTGTTTTTT

size: .
V: TRBV7-8
D: TRBD1
J: TRBJ2-3
CDR3: CASTGWTGGDDTQYF
DNA: TGTGCCAGCACCGGGTGGACAGGGGGAGACGATACGCAGTATTTT

size: .
V: TRBV7-9
D: .
J: TRBJ2-2
CDR3: CASSFQGTRELFF
DNA: TGTGCCAGCAGCTTCCAGGGGACCCGGGAGCTGTTTTTT

size: .
V: TRBV24-1
D: TRBD1
J: TRBJ2-5
CDR3: CATSDRTGGGLETQYF
DNA: TGTGCCACCAGTGATCGGACAGGGGGCGGATTGGAGACCCAGTACTTC

size: once
V: TRBV3-1/TRBV3-2
D: TRBD2
J: TRBJ2-5
CDR3: CASSQASGGQETQYF
DNA: TGTGCCAGCAGCCAAGCTAGCGGGGGCCAAGAGACCCAGTACTTC

size: .
V: TRBV19
D: .
J: TRBJ1-2
CDR3: CASSNLVSGGYTF
DNA: TGTGCCAGTAGTAATTTGGTTTCGGGAGGCTACACCTTC

size: .
V: TRBV5-8
D: TRBD2
J: TRBJ2-1
CDR3: CASSLDAGGRNNEQFF
DNA: TGTGCCAGCAGCTTGGACGCGGGAGGGCGGAACAATGAGCAGTTCTTC

size: .
V: TRBV5-6
D: .
J: TRBJ2-4
CDR3: CASSFGGGDIQYF
DNA: TGTGCCAGCAGCTTCGGTGGGGGCGACATTCAGTACTTC

size: .
V: TRBV7-9
D: TRBD1
J: TRBJ2-1
CDR3: CASSFAGTGNLGQFF
DNA: TGTGCCAGCAGCTTTGCCGGGACAGGAAACCTTGGGCAGTTCTTC

size: once
V: TRBV18
D: .
J: TRBJ1-5
CDR3: CASSPVGRSNQPQHF
DNA: TGTGCCAGCTCACCTGTGGGGCGTAGCAATCAGCCCCAGCATTTT

size: .
V: TRBV6-2/TRBV6-3
D: TRBD1
J: TRBJ1-2
CDR3: CASSYSTGGSGYTF
DNA: TGTGCCAGCAGTTACTCAACAGGGGGTAGTGGCTACACCTTC

size: once
V: TRBV7-2
D: .
J: TRBJ1-2
CDR3: CASSFLETDYGYTF
DNA: TGTGCCAGCAGCTTCCTAGAAACTGACTATGGCTACACCTTC

size: .
V: TRBV28
D: TRBD2
J: TRBJ2-1
CDR3: CASIAGGQGEQFF
DNA: TGTGCCAGCATTGCGGGGGGCCAGGGTGAGCAGTTCTTC

size: .
V: TRBV19
D: TRBD2
J: TRBJ2-3
CDR3: CASSIPYGAGGGADTQYF
DNA: TGTGCCAGTAGTATCCCGTACGGTGCGGGAGGGGGTGCAGATACGCAGTATTTT

size: .
V: TRBV6-5
D: .
J: TRBJ2-3
CDR3: CASRGWTPVTDTQYF
DNA: TGTGCCAGCCGCGGCTGGACTCCAGTCACAGATACGCAGTATTTT

size: .
V: TRBV18
D: .
J: TRBJ1-1
CDR3: CASKPGRTLGTEAFF
DNA: TGTGCCAGCAAACCGGGGAGGACCCTGGGGACTGAAGCTTTCTTT

size: once
V: TRBV11-1
D: TRBD2
J: TRBJ2-7
CDR3: CASRGPGGDEQYF
DNA: TGTGCCAGCCGGGGACCCGGGGGGGACGAGCAGTACTTC

size: .
V: TRBV7-3
D: TRBD2
J: TRBJ2-5
CDR3: CASSLGLAGGSETQYF
DNA: TGTGCCAGCAGCTTAGGGCTAGCGGGGGGTTCGGAGACCCAGTACTTC

size: .
V: TRBV15
D: .
J: TRBJ2-7
CDR3: CATSREGQGSYEQYF
DNA: TGTGCCACCAGCAGAGAGGGGCAGGGATCCTACGAGCAGTACTTC

size: few
V: TRBV13
D: TRBD1
J: TRBJ1-1
CDR3: CASSRPTGGMNTEAFF
DNA: TGTGCCAGCAGCAGACCGACAGGGGGAATGAACACTGAAGCTTTCTTT

size: .
V: TRBV24-1
D: TRBD2
J: TRBJ2-3
CDR3: CATRASGGTDTQYF
DNA: TGTGCCACCAGGGCCAGCGGGGGCACAGATACGCAGTATTTT

size: .
V: TRBV6-5
D: TRBD1
J: TRBJ1-1
CDR3: CASSSETGGAFF
DNA: TGTGCCAGCAGTTCGGAAACAGGGGGGGCTTTCTTT

size: .
V: TRBV9
D: .
J: TRBJ1-1
CDR3: CASSPGQRGTEAFF
DNA: TGTGCCAGCAGCCCAGGACAGCGAGGGACTGAAGCTTTCTTT

size: .
V: TRBV27
D: TRBD1
J: TRBJ1-4
CDR3: CASSRSDRGTTNEKLFF
DNA: TGTGCCAGCAGTCGGTCGGACAGGGGAACGACTAATGAAAAACTGTTTTTT

size: many
V: TRBV5-1
D: .
J: TRBJ2-6
CDR3: CASSLSSGANVLTF
DNA: TGCGCCAGCAGCCTCAGCTCTGGGGCCAACGTCCTGACTTTC

size: .
V: TRBV24-1
D: TRBD1
J: TRBJ1-2
CDR3: CATSDRGASNYGYTF
DNA: TGTGCCACCAGTGACAGGGGGGCGTCTAACTATGGCTACACCTTC

size: .
V: TRBV7-9
D: TRBD1
J: TRBJ1-6
CDR3: CASSLVPGGTYNSPLHF
DNA: TGTGCCAGCAGCTTAGTCCCAGGGGGCACCTATAATTCACCCCTCCACTTT

size: .
V: TRBV14
D: TRBD1
J: TRBJ1-1
CDR3: CASSHRTGIAEAFF
DNA: TGTGCCAGCAGCCATCGGACAGGGATAGCCGAAGCTTTCTTT

size: .
V: TRBV11-2
D: TRBD2
J: TRBJ2-1
CDR3: CASSRGLAGRDEQFF
DNA: TGTGCCAGCAGCCGGGGACTAGCGGGACGGGATGAGCAGTTCTTC

size: .
V: TRBV9
D: TRBD2
J: TRBJ2-1
CDR3: CASSGGLAGSYNEQFF
DNA: TGTGCCAGCAGCGGCGGACTAGCGGGCTCCTACAATGAGCAGTTCTTC

size: few
V: TRBV6-2/TRBV6-3
D: .
J: TRBJ1-1
CDR3: CASSYSPRNTEAFF
DNA: TGTGCCAGCAGTTACTCGCCGAGGAACACTGAAGCTTTCTTT